The clone carrying this TCR beta chain has ten or more counts. Its cognate antigen is unknown. This record comes from a study of T and B cells in COVID-19 patients. Study background: Critical illness requiring mechanical ventilation or extracorporeal membrane oxygenation affected about 60% of the roughly 20 active-infection patients. In the active-infection cohort, about 90% of the roughly 20 patients had comorbidities linked to unfavorable COVID-19 outcome.

Each TRB amplification used roughly 220-550 ng of genomic DNA from blood. Multiplex PCR with BIOMED2 TRB-A/B primer pools amplified TRB rearrangements. TCRdb recomputed calls from the multiplex PCR reads with MiXCR, one row per CDR3 protein. In the table there are roughly 15,000 distinct CDR3 sequences, more than 25% of which are singletons. Germline V CDR1 and CDR2: SGHNT, YYREEE (reference sequence). The CDR3 is 15 amino acids. The V end lost 3 bases, the J end lost 2 bases, and 11 bases lay between the germline ends. Study observations and caveats: Patients with COVID-19 reportedly showed strongly skewed T cell receptor beta variable and joining gene usage. Few blood samples existed from mildly ill patients during symptoms or early in severe cases.

The rearrangement links TRBV5-4 to TRBJ2-2, with D perhaps TRBD1 (6 bases). The sequenced material came from blood. The TCR originated in a human donor who had recovered from COVID-19. Written as DNA, the CDR3 is TGTGCCAGCAGCTCATCACAGGGAAACACCGGGGAGCTGTTTTTT. This encodes CASSSSQGNTGELFF.